This T cell receptor (beta chain) is from a study of cytomegalovirus exposure and HLA in healthy donors. Study-wide results and limits: Some TCR beta chains (roughly 160 of them) were listed as cytomegalovirus-associated.

As concerns this clone: Antigen unknown.

Primers for the PCR totalled 60 Vbeta and 13 Jbeta. Method: immunoSEQ multiplex PCR; TCRdb's copy keeps in-frame clones and lacks some. This sample has 150,000 to 200,000 clones, with 70% to 80% found just once. This CDR3 comprises 13 residues. V lost 2 bases to trimming and J lost 14 bases, with 16 bases between them. Germline assignment: CDR1 SEHNR and CDR2 FQNEAQ (reference sequence). The sample was PBMCs. The chain links TRBV7-9 to TRBJ2-1; D possibly corresponds to TRBD2 (5 bases). This clonotype originated in a middle-aged woman in good health and CMV-seronegative. The CDR3 here is CASSLWLAERKFF. In DNA form, the CDR3 reads TGTGCCAGCAGCTTATGGCTAGCCGAAAGGAAGTTCTTC.